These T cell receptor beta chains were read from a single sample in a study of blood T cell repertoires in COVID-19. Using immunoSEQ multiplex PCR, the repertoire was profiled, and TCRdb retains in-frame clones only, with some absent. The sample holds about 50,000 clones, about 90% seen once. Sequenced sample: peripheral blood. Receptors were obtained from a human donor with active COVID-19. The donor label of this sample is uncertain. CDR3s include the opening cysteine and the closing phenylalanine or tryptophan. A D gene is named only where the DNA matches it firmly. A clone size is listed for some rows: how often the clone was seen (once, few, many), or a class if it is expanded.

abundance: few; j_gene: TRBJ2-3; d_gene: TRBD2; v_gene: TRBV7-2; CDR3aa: CASALAGPPDTQYF; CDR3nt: TGTGCCAGCGCCTTAGCGGGGCCCCCAGATACGCAGTATTTT
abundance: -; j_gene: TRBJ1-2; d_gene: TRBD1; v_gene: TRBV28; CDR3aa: CASSLSGGSYGYTF; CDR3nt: TGTGCCAGCAGTTTATCAGGGGGCAGCTATGGCTACACCTTC
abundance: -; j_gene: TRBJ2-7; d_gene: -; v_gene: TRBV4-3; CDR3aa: CASSQDSQGMTYEQYF; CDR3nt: TGCGCCAGCAGCCAAGATAGTCAGGGGATGACCTACGAGCAGTACTTC
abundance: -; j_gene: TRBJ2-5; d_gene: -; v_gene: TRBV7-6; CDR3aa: CASSLMRDAGQETQYF; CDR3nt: TGTGCCAGCAGCTTAATGAGGGACGCGGGACAAGAGACCCAGTACTTC
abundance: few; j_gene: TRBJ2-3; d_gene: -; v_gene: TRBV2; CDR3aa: CASRPRDIFTDTQYF; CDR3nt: TGTGCCAGCAGGCCCCGGGACATCTTTACAGATACGCAGTATTTT
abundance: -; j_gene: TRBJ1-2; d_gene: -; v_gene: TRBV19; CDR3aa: CASSIVQQTNYGYTF; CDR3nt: TGTGCCAGTAGTATAGTACAGCAAACTAACTATGGCTACACCTTC
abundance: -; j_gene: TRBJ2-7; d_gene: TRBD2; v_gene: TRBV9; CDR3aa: CASSGRLAGLYEQYF; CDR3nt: TGTGCCAGCAGCGGAAGACTAGCGGGACTGTACGAGCAGTACTTC
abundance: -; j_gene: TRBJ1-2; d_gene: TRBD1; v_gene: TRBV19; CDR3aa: CASSPGQGASGYTF; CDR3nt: TGTGCCAGTAGTCCGGGACAGGGGGCCTCTGGCTACACCTTC
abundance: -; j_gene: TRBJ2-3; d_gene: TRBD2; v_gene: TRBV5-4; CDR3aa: CASSDWTGGPSTDTQYF; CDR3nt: TGTGCCAGCAGCGACTGGACGGGGGGGCCAAGCACAGATACGCAGTATTTT
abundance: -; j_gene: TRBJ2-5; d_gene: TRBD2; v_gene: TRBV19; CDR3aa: CASSAAGTSSETQYF; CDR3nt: TGTGCCAGTAGTGCCGCCGGGACTAGTTCCGAGACCCAGTACTTC